This T cell receptor beta chain was documented in a study of tumor and adjacent non-tumor tissue in lung cancer (dated by TCRdb to the late 2010s). For the wider study: Of the cohort, some 12 patients had adenocarcinoma, 2 had squamous cell carcinoma and 1 had small cell lung cancer. The roughly 15 enrolled patients, of whom around 10 were men and 5 were women, were aged about 30 to 80 years and were diagnosed with TNM stage I to III disease. Sequencing produced about 130,000,000 productive TCRbeta reads in total, an average of approximately 4 million reads per sample. The study compared bulk TCRbeta repertoires from lung tumor tissue and matched distant non-tumor lung tissue of some 15 lung cancer patients. TCRbeta CDR3 sequencing was performed on 25 to 30 paired specimens, with one tumor sample and one normal lung sample collected per patient. Overall study outcomes, separate from this receptor: A significantly larger cumulative share of the repertoire was made up by the top 100 clones in normal lung than in tumor tissue. Because peripheral blood was not sequenced, blood TCRbeta repertoires in the lung cancer patients of the study were not examined. Only about 15 patients were included in the cohort, and the need for larger samples and more detailed clinical data was noted by the authors. TCR diversity (inverse Simpson) was significantly higher in tumor than in normal lung tissue (about 400 vs 180, P = 0.0075, Mann-Whitney U test). Neither the sequencing platform nor unique molecular identifiers are named or mentioned anywhere in the methods. TCR diversity was significantly higher in younger patients, and higher tumor TCR diversity was associated with shorter overall and disease-free survival.

Receptor amplification or capture employed multiplex PCR. Sequencer: Illumina HiSeq 2500. TCRbeta libraries were constructed through three rounds of nested PCR with primers (Table S4) according to protocols modified from ARM-PCR. Before sequencing, PCR products of 200-500 bp were cut from the gel and purified using the QIAquick gel extraction kit. Per the source publication's procedure: Reads were cleaned using Trimmomatic, were merged into complete CDR3 sequences using FLASH, and were assigned to V(D)J germline segments using MiTCR. VDJtools was used to compute clonal diversity as the inverse Simpson's index. A read counted as productive if the sequence was in-frame and lacked a premature stop codon. In-frame beta chains were kept once TCRdb had trimmed the public reads at Q25 with fastp and called clones with MiXCR. Identical CDR3 proteins give one entry, which carries the most common genes and DNA. TCRdb, rather than the study authors, made the V and J calls. The sample table records about 120,000 distinct CDR3 sequences; 55% to 75% of these occur just once. The ten largest make up roughly 13% of the sample.

RNA was extracted from bulk unsorted tissue and checked for quality with a NanoDrop ND-1000 and an Agilent 2100. Donors were newly diagnosed lung cancer patients admitted for thoracic surgery in China between August and November 2014, without prior chemotherapy. Patients with previous radiotherapy or chemotherapy, or with another concurrent cancer, were excluded from the study. Surgical tissue pieces of 1-2 cm3 were preserved in RNAlater solution and stored at -80 °C until use. Spanning cysteine to phenylalanine, the CDR3 consists of 16 amino acids. Of the read, only the CDR3 DNA is kept; its 48 bases are in frame from base 1. The CDR1 and CDR2 encoded by the germline V gene (reference sequence) are SGHAT and FQDESV. A word on this clonotype: Its cognate antigen has yet to be identified. A read error may produce the germline difference seen at one junction end.

This sequence originates from a man aged 30 to 39 with non-small cell lung cancer. Sample: lung tumor tissue. This chain is built from TRBV11-1 and TRBJ2-5; 7 central nucleotides agree with TRBD2. The bases are TGTGCCAGTAGCTTAGATATCTACTCGGGGGGAGAGACCCAGAACTTC. Its protein product is CASSLDIYSGGETQNF.